This T cell receptor beta chain was obtained from a study of blood T cell repertoires in COVID-19. Turning to the study itself: Sample material is recorded as cDNA or gDNA derived from T cells, B-cell-depleted T cells, or PBMCs.

This clone was seen a few times. Clones were read by immunoSEQ multiplex PCR, and TCRdb kept only the in-frame ones, dropping some. The profile shows some 500,000 clones, approximately 88% of them singletons. The CDR3 runs to 12 residues. Trimming cost V 6 bases and J 6 bases, with 9 bases left between them. CDR1 is MNHEY, CDR2 SMNVEV, per germline (reference sequence). Enrollment of patients from Seattle took place during active infection, with longitudinal follow-up. The genes are TRBV27 and TRBJ1-5; a weak D match, TRBD1 (5 bases). The TCR comes from a woman in her forties or fifties with COVID-19, enrolled during active disease. The specimen was peripheral blood. CDR3 DNA: TGTGCCAGCAGGCAGGGTATTCAGCCCCAGCATTTT. Its protein product is CASRQGIQPQHF.